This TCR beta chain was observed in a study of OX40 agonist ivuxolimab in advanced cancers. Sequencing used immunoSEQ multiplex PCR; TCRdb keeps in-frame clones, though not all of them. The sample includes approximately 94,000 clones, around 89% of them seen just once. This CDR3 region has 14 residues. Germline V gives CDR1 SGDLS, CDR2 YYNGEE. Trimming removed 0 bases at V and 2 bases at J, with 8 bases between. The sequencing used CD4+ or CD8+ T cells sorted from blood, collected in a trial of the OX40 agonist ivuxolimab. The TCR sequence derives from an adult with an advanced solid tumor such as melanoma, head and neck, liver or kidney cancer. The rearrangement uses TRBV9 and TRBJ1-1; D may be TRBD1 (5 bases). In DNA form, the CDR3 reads TGTGCCAGCAGCGTAGCAGGGCAAAACACTGAAGCTTTCTTT. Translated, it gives CASSVAGQNTEAFF.